This passage covers 9 T cell receptor beta chains from one sample sequenced in a study of T-cell reconstitution after alpha-beta-depleted transplantation in children. The TCRbeta library incorporated unique molecular identifiers. Each CDR3 protein gets one entry after TCRdb re-called the PCR reads with MiXCR. The sample yields some 350,000 distinct CDR3 sequences, 10% seen once. This material consisted of PBMCs from the stem cell graft donor, taken from the stem cell graft. The receptors were gathered from a human donor who donated a stem cell graft to a child with acute lymphoblastic leukemia.

In this sample, this clonotype turned up many times. The chain recombines TRBV4-1 with TRBJ2-5; D possibly corresponds to TRBD2 (5 bases). The length of the CDR3 is 13 residues. Trimming took off 5 bases at V and 3 bases at J, with 10 bases between the two ends. The germline V gene has CDR1 MGHRA and CDR2 YSYEKL. The CDR3 DNA follows: TGCGCCAGCAGCATCTTGCGGGAAGAGACCCAGTACTTC. Protein product: CASSILREETQYF.

This clonotype was seen a few times. J is TRBJ2-5 and V is TRBV6-6; D uncertain. CDR3 size: 12 residues. Per the germline V gene, CDR1 is MNHNY and CDR2 is SVGAGI (reference sequence). With 2 bases removed from V and 4 bases from J, the gap between germline ends came to 5 bases. CDR3: CASSYGAETQYF. The CDR3 DNA reads as TGTGCCAGCAGTTACGGTGCAGAGACCCAGTACTTC.

This clonotype appeared many times. V and J are TRBV5-6 and TRBJ1-2; D is ambiguous. This CDR3 region has 14 residues. V lost 4 bases and J lost 2, with 12 bases in between. CDR1 SGHDT and CDR2 YYEEEE come from the germline V gene. The CDR3 loop reads CASSPGGQNYGYTF. The CDR3 DNA sequence: TGTGCCAGCAGCCCGGGAGGGCAGAACTATGGCTACACCTTC. The whole variable domain, remainder taken from reference TRBV5-6 and TRBJ1-2, is DAGVTQSPTHLIKTRGQQVTLRCSPKSGHDTVSWYQQALGQGPQFIFQYYEEEERQRGNFPDRFSGHQFPNYSSELNVNALLLGDSALYLCASSPGGQNYGYTFGSGTRLTVV.

The sample holds a few counts of this clonotype. The chain is built from TRBV27 and TRBJ2-3, with 8 bases identical to TRBD2. Losses at the gene ends were 4 bases for V and 4 bases for J; bases not matched to a gene: 4. This CDR3 has 14 amino acids. CDR1 is MNHEY, CDR2 SMNVEV, per germline (reference sequence). CDR3 nucleotides: TGTGCCAGCAGTTCAGCGGGAGTCCCAGATACGCAGTATTTT. It is translated as CASSSAGVPDTQYF.

The chain combines TRBV6-2 or TRBV6-3 with TRBJ2-7; D gene unclear. V lost 8 bases, J lost 3 bases, and 8 bases lay in between. In germline, CDR1 is MNHEY, CDR2 SVGEGT. The CDR3 is 11 residues long. As DNA, the CDR3 is TGTGCCAGCGGTGACCACTACGAGCAGTACTTC. The encoded protein is CASGDHYEQYF.

This chain uses TRBV5-6 with TRBJ1-5, with no clear D. V lost 0 bases and J lost 9, with 13 bases in between. The CDR3 runs to 14 residues. The germline V gene encodes CDR1 SGHDT and CDR2 YYEEEE. The CDR3 reads CASSLDPGKGPQHF. In DNA, the CDR3 is TGTGCCAGCAGCTTGGATCCTGGGAAAGGGCCCCAGCATTTT.

This clonotype was found a few times. V usage is TRBV15 and J usage is TRBJ2-2; D possibly corresponds to TRBD2 (5 bases). This CDR3 comprises 14 residues. Germline V gene sequence: CDR1 LNHNV, CDR2 YYDKDF (reference sequence). V gave up 5 bases and J gave up 5 bases, with 12 bases separating them. The CDR3 DNA reads TGTGCCACCAGCGGCCACGGGAAAACCGGGGAGCTGTTTTTT. Encoded protein: CATSGHGKTGELFF.

This rearrangement joins TRBV6-4 to TRBJ1-1, with TRBD1 matching over 7 bases. V gave up 6 bases and J gave up 1 base; unmatched junction bases: 5. CDR1 is MRHNA, CDR2 SNTAGT, per germline. The CDR3 extends over 14 amino acids. CDR3 bases: TGTGCCAGCAGAAAGACAGGGCAGAACACTGAAGCTTTCTTT. Translating it yields CASRKTGQNTEAFF.

The chain has TRBV5-1 and TRBJ2-3; D is unclear. Trimming removed 0 bases at V and 0 bases at J, with 8 bases between. The CDR3 length is 15 residues. CDR1 is SGHRS and CDR2 is YFSETQ in the germline V gene. The CDR3 reads CASSLEHLSTDTQYF. Here the CDR3 DNA reads TGCGCCAGCAGCTTGGAGCACCTGAGCACAGATACGCAGTATTTT.